This T cell receptor beta chain was documented in a study of T cells in Graves' hyperthyroidism and ophthalmopathy. Amplification targeted TCR beta CDR3 regions from RNA transcripts. The study used the HTBI primer set for a first-round RT-PCR of the TCR CDR3. TCRdb processed the multiplex PCR reads anew with MiXCR; each CDR3 protein has one entry. The table lists some 370,000 distinct CDR3 sequences, about a sixth of them singletons. Germline lookup yields CDR1 ENHRY and CDR2 SYGVKD. Trimming took 10 bases from V and 7 from J, leaving 13 bases between them. There are 11 residues in the CDR3. Study-level findings and limits: The model forecast ophthalmopathy, anticipating it by a median around 6.4 months before onset.

This clonotype was observed a few times. Its antigen is unknown. This blood was taken when hyperthyroidism was first diagnosed, before any ophthalmopathy symptoms existed. This TCR came from a woman in her 30s with Graves' hyperthyroidism that later progressed to Graves' ophthalmopathy. Input material: blood. The V call is TRBV10-3, the J call TRBJ1-2; D gene unclear. The CDR3 reads CATSVGVGYTF. The CDR3 DNA reads as TGTGCCACCTCAGTAGGAGTTGGCTACACCTTC.